This section outlines one T cell receptor beta chain sequence together with its context. These data come from a study of T cell responses to AZD1222 COVID-19 vaccine. Profiling relied on immunoSEQ multiplex PCR, and the TCRdb table lists in-frame clones only, not all of them. Altogether roughly 120,000 clones are present, 85% to 95% being singletons, with the ten largest covering approximately 1.4%. V trimming: 7 bases; J trimming: 4 bases; junction bases outside the gene matches: 9. The CDR3 has 14 residues. CDR1 is SGHTA and CDR2 is FQGNSA in the germline V gene. The clonotype originates from an adult who received the AZD1222 COVID-19 vaccine. The sequences come from peripheral blood, collected 28 days after the second AZD1222 dose. The chain recombines TRBV7-2 with TRBJ1-1; 7 bases agree with TRBD1. CDR3 amino acids: CASILTGSGTEAFF. The CDR3 DNA sequence: TGTGCCAGCATCCTGACAGGGAGTGGCACTGAAGCTTTCTTT.